This is a list of T cell receptor beta chains from one sample in a study of T cell changes during pregnancy in multiple sclerosis. Produced via immunoSEQ multiplex PCR; TCRdb's table is partial and in-frame only. The sample includes fewer than 50,000 clones, 90% to 95% of them seen just once. Sequencing used CD8+ T cells from peripheral blood mononuclear cells, obtained in the third trimester of pregnancy. The source is a female donor with multiple sclerosis, enrolled in a pregnancy study. CDR3s include the opening cysteine and the closing phenylalanine or tryptophan. Each record gives: CDR3 protein, CDR3 DNA, J gene, V gene, D gene, clone size. D genes are given only for firm matches. Rows give clone size only sometimes, using once, few, many, or a class for an expanded clone.

CDR3aa: CASSPARTGGLNIQYF
CDR3nt: TGTGCCAGCAGCCCGGCGAGGACGGGAGGGCTAAACATTCAGTACTTC
j_gene: TRBJ2-4
v_gene: TRBV7-2
d_gene: TRBD2
abundance: .

CDR3aa: CASSLTSGYNEQFF
CDR3nt: TGTGCCAGTAGTTTAACTTCGGGATACAATGAGCAGTTCTTC
j_gene: TRBJ2-1
v_gene: TRBV19
d_gene: .
abundance: .

CDR3aa: CASSFSNQPQHF
CDR3nt: TGTGCCAGCAGCTTTTCCAATCAGCCCCAGCATTTT
j_gene: TRBJ1-5
v_gene: TRBV27
d_gene: .
abundance: once

CDR3aa: CASSVSQGLGAAAGYTF
CDR3nt: TGTGCCAGCAGTGTGTCTCAGGGGCTGGGGGCGGCCGCTGGCTACACCTTC
j_gene: TRBJ1-2
v_gene: TRBV6-1
d_gene: .
abundance: once

CDR3aa: CASSYSADGYTF
CDR3nt: TGTGCCAGCAGTTACTCGGCGGATGGCTACACCTTC
j_gene: TRBJ1-2
v_gene: TRBV6-6
d_gene: .
abundance: .

CDR3aa: CASSPLAELYNEQFF
CDR3nt: TGTGCCAGCAGTCCACTAGCGGAGCTCTACAATGAGCAGTTCTTC
j_gene: TRBJ2-1
v_gene: TRBV7-6
d_gene: TRBD2
abundance: .

CDR3aa: CATSLGGLNTEAFF
CDR3nt: TGTGCCACCTCACTAGGGGGACTGAACACTGAAGCTTTCTTT
j_gene: TRBJ1-1
v_gene: TRBV27
d_gene: .
abundance: once

CDR3aa: CASSPEGLREQYF
CDR3nt: TGTGCCAGCAGTCCGGAGGGCCTGCGGGAGCAGTACTTC
j_gene: TRBJ2-7
v_gene: TRBV4-2
d_gene: .
abundance: .

CDR3aa: CASSPRRDRSSYNEQFF
CDR3nt: TGTGCCAGCTCACCACGGCGGGACAGGAGCTCCTACAATGAGCAGTTCTTC
j_gene: TRBJ2-1
v_gene: TRBV18
d_gene: TRBD1
abundance: .

CDR3aa: CASRGINYGYTF
CDR3nt: TGTGCCAGTAGGGGGATTAACTATGGCTACACCTTC
j_gene: TRBJ1-2
v_gene: TRBV7-6
d_gene: .
abundance: .

CDR3aa: CASSTGSYNEQFF
CDR3nt: TGTGCCAGCAGTACCGGTTCCTACAATGAGCAGTTCTTC
j_gene: TRBJ2-1
v_gene: TRBV6-5
d_gene: .
abundance: .

CDR3aa: CASTGTGPAYEQYF
CDR3nt: TGTGCCAGCACCGGGACAGGCCCAGCCTACGAGCAGTACTTC
j_gene: TRBJ2-7
v_gene: TRBV7-9
d_gene: TRBD1
abundance: .

CDR3aa: CASSQGAGGSYEQYF
CDR3nt: TGCGCCAGCAGCCAAGGAGCGGGGGGCTCCTACGAGCAGTACTTC
j_gene: TRBJ2-7
v_gene: TRBV4-3
d_gene: TRBD2
abundance: .